The next 26 T cell receptor beta chains were all read from a single sample in a study of T cells in Graves' hyperthyroidism and ophthalmopathy. Amplification yielded TCR beta CDR3 regions, with RNA transcripts as the source. First-round RT-PCR targeting the TCR CDR3 was performed with the HTBI primer set. TCRdb used MiXCR to reprocess the multiplex PCR reads, holding one entry per CDR3 protein. The data contain hundreds of thousands of distinct CDR3 sequences, roughly 15% of them seen just once; the ten biggest clones take up around 4.5%. Sequencing was done on a sample of blood. The receptors stem from a woman aged 40 to 50 with Graves' ophthalmopathy.

This clonotype has more than one count but fewer than ten. This chain joins TRBV7-2 and TRBJ2-7; perhaps D is TRBD1 or TRBD2 (6 bases each). This CDR3 contains 14 residues. V was cut by 1 base and J by 5 bases, with 12 bases left in between. Germline CDR1 reads SGHTA; CDR2 reads FQGNSA. The CDR3: CASSLGPGEDEQYF. CDR3 DNA sequence: TGTGCCAGCAGCTTAGGGCCAGGGGAGGACGAGCAGTACTTC.

This clonotype appeared once. A clone one base away is much larger, so this may be a read error. The chain uses TRBV20-1 and TRBJ1-3; a possible D gene is TRBD1 (6 bases). Germline lookup yields CDR1 DFQATT and CDR2 SNEGSKA (reference sequence). The V end was cut by 5 bases, the J end by 0 bases, with 23 bases between. This CDR3 has 18 residues. As DNA, the CDR3 is TGCAGTGCTGAGGGGGGCGGGGCCTTCCAGAGCTCTGGAAACACCATATATTTT. Protein product: CSAEGGGAFQSSGNTIYF.

The chain has TRBV6-2 or TRBV6-3 and TRBJ2-7; 11 nucleotides align to TRBD2. CDR3 length equals 13 residues. Germline CDR1 and CDR2: MNHEY and SVGEGT. V gave up 7 bases and J gave up 6 bases; unmatched junction bases: 5. This chain's CDR3 is CASTSSGRFEQYF. The CDR3 DNA follows: TGTGCCAGCACCTCTAGCGGGAGGTTCGAGCAGTACTTC.

This clonotype was recorded many times. The chain combines TRBV19 with TRBJ2-7; D is possibly TRBD1 (6 bases). Germline CDR1 reads LNHDA; CDR2 reads SQIVND (reference sequence). Between the trimmed V and J ends, which lost 2 bases and 0 bases, there was a span of 11 bases. The CDR3 covers 15 residues. The CDR3 spells CASSIRGQNSYEQYF. In DNA form, the CDR3 reads TGTGCCAGTAGTATAAGAGGACAGAACTCCTACGAGCAGTACTTC. Variable domain in full (rest from reference TRBV19 and TRBJ2-7): DGGITQSPKYLFRKEGQNVTLSCEQNLNHDAMYWYRQDPGQGLRLIYYSQIVNDFQKGDIAEGYSVSREKKESFPLTVTSAQKNPTAFYLCASSIRGQNSYEQYFGPGTRLTVT.

This clonotype was picked up many times. This chain links TRBV25-1 with TRBJ2-6; maybe TRBD2 (6 bases). Trimming took off 1 base at V and 1 base at J, with 20 bases between the two ends. The CDR3 is made up of 20 amino acids. CDR1 is MGHDK and CDR2 is SYGVNS in the germline V gene. CDR3 DNA sequence: TGTGCCAGCAGTGAATTCACCGGGACTGCGACATTGTCTGGGGCCAACGTCCTGACTTTC. This encodes CASSEFTGTATLSGANVLTF. The full variable domain, completed using reference TRBV25-1 and TRBJ2-6, is EADIYQTPRYLVIGTGKKITLECSQTMGHDKMYWYQQDPGMELHLIHYSYGVNSTEKGDLSSESTVSRIRTEHFPLTLESARPSHTSQYLCASSEFTGTATLSGANVLTFGAGSRLTVL.

This clonotype has a count of ten or more. V usage is TRBV19 and J usage is TRBJ1-1; 7 bases line up with TRBD1. This CDR3 comprises 14 residues. The V segment lost 6 bases and the J segment 4 bases; nucleotides outside the gene matches: 8. The germline V gene encodes CDR1 LNHDA and CDR2 SQIVND (reference sequence). CDR3 in DNA: TGTGCCAGTAGCCGAATGGGGACAGTCACTGAAGCTTTCTTT. It yields the protein CASSRMGTVTEAFF. The full variable domain, rest sourced from reference TRBV19 and TRBJ1-1, is DGGITQSPKYLFRKEGQNVTLSCEQNLNHDAMYWYRQDPGQGLRLIYYSQIVNDFQKGDIAEGYSVSREKKESFPLTVTSAQKNPTAFYLCASSRMGTVTEAFFGQGTRLTVV.

The table lists this clonotype with many counts. CDR3 loop: CASRKSGASDGYTF. The CDR3 nucleotides read TGTGCCAGCAGGAAAAGCGGGGCGAGTGACGGCTACACCTTC. The chain combines TRBV6-1 with TRBJ1-2; possibly TRBD1 for D (5 bases). Germline CDR1 and CDR2: MNHNS and SASEGT. The CDR3 loop spans 14 amino acids. V shed 6 bases and J shed 8 bases, with 19 bases lying between them.

Many counts were recorded for this clonotype. This chain links TRBV12-3 or TRBV12-4 with TRBJ1-2; tentatively, D is TRBD1 (5 bases). Trimming removed 3 bases at V and 8 bases at J, with 13 bases between. The CDR3 totals 13 residues. The CDR3: CASSFQGSGGYTF. CDR3 DNA: TGTGCCAGCAGTTTTCAGGGATCGGGCGGCTACACCTTC.

This chain joins TRBV6-2 or TRBV6-3 and TRBJ1-1; D uncertain. The germline V and J ends were trimmed by 0 bases and 8 bases, with 7 bases remaining between them. CDR3 size: 12 residues. Germline V CDR1 and CDR2: MNHEY, SVGEGT. CDR3 coding DNA: TGTGCCAGCAGTTACTCATTAACCGAAGCTTTCTTT. Amino acids: CASSYSLTEAFF.

The chain is built from TRBV6-1 and TRBJ1-2; D might be TRBD1 (6 bases). The CDR3 is 16 amino acids. With 1 base removed from V and 1 base from J, the gap between germline ends came to 13 bases. The germline V gene encodes CDR1 MNHNS and CDR2 SASEGT. DNA for the CDR3: TGTGCCAGCAGTGAAGTCACAGGGCGGCGTAACTATGGCTACACCTTC. Translating it yields CASSEVTGRRNYGYTF.

This clonotype was observed many times. This rearrangement joins TRBV20-1 to TRBJ2-7; no clear D gene. Deletions cut 5 bases from V and 0 bases from J, with 14 bases between. CDR3 size: 14 residues. The germline gives CDR1 DFQATT, CDR2 SNEGSKA (reference sequence). In DNA, the CDR3 is TGCAGTGCTCCATTCACAAGGGCCTCCTACGAGCAGTACTTC. It encodes CSAPFTRASYEQYF.

This clonotype was counted at least ten times. The chain links TRBV11-2 to TRBJ2-5; D possibly corresponds to TRBD2 (6 bases). The CDR3 contains 17 residues. Germline values: CDR1 SGHAT, CDR2 FQNNGV. Between the trimmed V and J ends, which lost 5 bases and 0 bases, there was a span of 19 bases. The CDR3 DNA is TGTGCCAGCAGCGACGGCGGGACCCCGTTCTACCAAGAGACCCAGTACTTC. As protein: CASSDGGTPFYQETQYF.

This clonotype was seen more than once but under ten times. Here the CDR3 reads CASSGLAGRLAKNIQYF. The CDR3 DNA is TGTGCCAGTAGCGGACTAGCGGGCCGACTAGCCAAAAACATTCAGTACTTC. The rearrangement joins TRBV19 to TRBJ2-4; TRBD2 agrees at 11 bases. The germline V gene has CDR1 LNHDA and CDR2 SQIVND (reference sequence). Trimming at V came to 6 bases and at J to 0 bases, leaving 7 bases not matched to a gene. The CDR3 consists of 17 residues.

In its sample, this clonotype was seen many times. The chain recombines TRBV6-2 or TRBV6-3 with TRBJ1-2; no reliable D call. Germline CDR1 is MNHEY and CDR2 is SVGEGT. This CDR3 contains 14 residues. Trimming removed 2 bases from V and 2 bases from J, with 9 bases in between. As DNA, the CDR3 is TGTGCCAGCAGTTACGGACGGGGAAACTATGGCTACACCTTC. Protein: CASSYGRGNYGYTF.

This clonotype appeared many times. The chain links TRBV28 to TRBJ1-5; D unclear. The CDR3 has 15 amino acids. V shed 4 bases and J shed 6 bases, with 16 bases lying between them. Per germline, CDR1 MDHEN and CDR2 SYDVKM. CDR3 sequence reads: CASSSAPGRTQPQHF. CDR3 coding DNA: TGTGCCAGCAGTTCGGCCCCAGGAAGGACTCAGCCCCAGCATTTT. Full variable domain (missing parts from reference TRBV28 and TRBJ1-5): DVKVTQSSRYLVKRTGEKVFLECVQDMDHENMFWYRQDPGLGLRLIYFSYDVKMKEKGDIPEGYSVSREKKERFSLILESASTNQTSMYLCASSSAPGRTQPQHFGDGTRLSIL.

This clonotype appeared many times. The chain couples TRBV12-3 or TRBV12-4 to TRBJ2-7, with a possible D match to TRBD2 (5 bases). The V end lost 6 bases, the J end lost 2 bases, and 14 bases lay between the germline ends. The CDR3 runs to 14 residues. CDR3 sequence (DNA): TGTGCCAGCAGCCCGAACGGGGAACCCTACGAGCAGTACTTC. This translates into CASSPNGEPYEQYF.

At least ten counts were recorded for this clonotype. Written as DNA, the CDR3 is TGTGCCTGGAGTTCAGGGGGAACGGAGACCCAGTACTTC. Translating it yields CAWSSGGTETQYF. V usage is TRBV30 and J usage is TRBJ2-5; 7 bases map to TRBD1. This CDR3 has 13 amino acids. J was trimmed by 5 bases and V by 2 bases; bases with no gene match: 5. Germline V gives CDR1 GTSNPN, CDR2 SVGIG (reference sequence).

V and J are TRBV11-2 and TRBJ1-1; D gene ambiguous. The CDR3 is 12 residues long. CDR1 is SGHAT, CDR2 FQNNGV, per germline. Trimming removed 2 bases from V and 7 bases from J, with 8 bases in between. Here the CDR3 DNA reads TGTGCCAGCAGCTTAAACGGGGTTGAAGCTTTCTTT. Amino acids: CASSLNGVEAFF.

The table lists this clonotype with many counts. At one boundary the junction diverges from the germline segment, which might be a read error. The V and J genes are TRBV19 and TRBJ1-1; no clear D gene. CDR1 is LNHDA, CDR2 SQIVND, per germline (reference sequence). The CDR3 is 14 residues long. DNA of the CDR3: TGTGCCAGTACTTACACGGCTCTGAACACTGACGCTTTCTTT. Translated: CASTYTALNTDAFF.

This clonotype was detected only a few times. A junction boundary mismatches the germline segment, possibly from a read error. The chain combines TRBV12-3 or TRBV12-4 with TRBJ2-7; TRBD2 aligns across 12 bases. This CDR3 has 17 amino acids. Here the CDR3 reads CATPGLAGCWTPNERYF. Here the CDR3 DNA reads TGTGCCACCCCGGGACTAGCGGGCTGTTGGACCCCTAACGAGCGGTACTTC.

The chain couples TRBV16 to TRBJ1-5, with a tentative D call TRBD1 (5 bases). Germline V lookup: CDR1 KGHSY, CDR2 FQNENV. This CDR3 region has 20 residues. Trimming took off 0 bases at V and 3 bases at J, with 24 bases between the two ends. The CDR3 nucleotides are TGTGCCAGCAGCCAATCCCTCCCGGGACCGGCTGTGGGGGACAATCAGCCCCAGCATTTT. It yields the protein CASSQSLPGPAVGDNQPQHF.

V gene TRBV28 combines with J gene TRBJ1-5; no reliable D call. Trimming removed 3 bases from V and 11 bases from J, with 11 bases in between. Germline values: CDR1 MDHEN, CDR2 SYDVKM. The CDR3 loop spans 12 amino acids. The CDR3 sequence: CASSLAAGSQHF. The CDR3 region has the DNA TGTGCCAGCAGTTTGGCCGCGGGATCCCAGCATTTT.

This clonotype appeared many times. The genes are TRBV18 and TRBJ2-7; the match to TRBD2 covers 7 bases. Germline CDR1 KGHSH, CDR2 LQKENI. The CDR3 covers 11 residues. With V trimmed by 11 bases and J by 6 bases, 7 bases remained unmatched. The DNA for the CDR3 is TGTGCCTCCCAGCGGGACCGCGAGCAGTACTTC. Protein product: CASQRDREQYF.

This clonotype came up a few times. V usage is TRBV29-1 and J usage is TRBJ2-7; maybe TRBD1 (6 bases). There are 14 residues in the CDR3. The germline V gene encodes CDR1 SQVTM and CDR2 ANQGSEA. V lost 5 bases, J lost 2 bases, and 16 bases lay in between. The CDR3 loop reads CSVTDRDITYEQYF. As DNA, the CDR3 is TGCAGCGTTACTGACCGGGACATCACCTACGAGCAGTACTTC.

There are many counts of this clonotype. V gene TRBV28 combines with J gene TRBJ1-2; a weak D match, TRBD1 (5 bases). Germline lookup yields CDR1 MDHEN and CDR2 SYDVKM. The V gene lost 5 bases and the J gene lost 2 bases, with 9 bases spanning the gap. CDR3 length: 13 residues. CDR3 amino acids: CASSMGGNYGYTF. In nucleotides, the CDR3 is TGTGCCAGCAGTATGGGGGGGAACTATGGCTACACCTTC.

This rearrangement joins TRBV28 to TRBJ1-5; D is uncertain. Trimming stripped 2 bases from V and 0 bases from J, with 11 bases between. This CDR3 has 16 amino acids. CDR1 and CDR2 (germline): MDHEN, SYDVKM. CDR3 residues: CASSLGRLHSNQPQHF. The CDR3 region has the DNA TGTGCCAGCAGTTTAGGGAGACTACATAGCAATCAGCCCCAGCATTTT.